This TCR beta chain was identified in a study of T-cell reconstitution after alpha-beta-depleted transplantation in children. The CDR3 has 14 amino acids. V was trimmed by 9 bases and J by 6 bases, leaving 19 bases between them. The germline V gene encodes CDR1 SGHRS and CDR2 YFSETQ. In this sample, this clonotype turned up a few times. A TCRbeta library incorporating unique molecular identifiers was prepared. TCRdb ran MiXCR on the PCR reads and lists one entry per CDR3 protein. Found here are approximately 510,000 distinct CDR3 sequences, roughly 18% of them singletons; the top ten hold 2.5% to 3.5%.

This chain joins TRBV5-1 and TRBJ2-1; a weak D match, TRBD2 (5 bases). The clonotype was recovered from a human donor who donated a stem cell graft to a child with acute lymphoblastic leukemia. The sequencing used PBMCs from the stem cell graft donor, collected from the stem cell graft. CDR3 coding DNA: TGCGCCAACCCGAGAGGGCAGATGGGCAATGAGCAGTTCTTC. Encoded protein: CANPRGQMGNEQFF.